These 9 T cell receptor beta chains were sequenced from one sample in a study of blood T cells in healthy people across ages. Primers used in a second PCR of about 6 to 11 cycles were a sample-barcoded 5' primer and a J-beta primer mix. A single record per CDR3 protein comes from TCRdb applying MiXCR to the 5' RACE reads. The table includes some 670,000 distinct CDR3 sequences, 52% detected once. Sequenced material: blood. Receptors were obtained from an elderly woman in good health.

This rearrangement joins TRBV4-2 to TRBJ2-3; 10 positions match TRBD2. The CDR3 runs to 15 residues. With 4 bases clipped from V and 8 bases from J, the junction kept 9 bases outside the gene matches. Germline-derived CDR1 and CDR2 are LGHNA and YNFKEQ. The chain's CDR3 is CASSPGTSVLFTQYF. The DNA of the CDR3 is TGTGCCAGCAGCCCCGGGACTAGCGTTTTGTTTACGCAGTATTTT.

This clonotype was seen only a few times. This sequence joins TRBV25-1 and TRBJ1-2; D is ambiguous. CDR3 size: 14 residues. Germline-derived CDR1 and CDR2 are MGHDK and SYGVNS. Trimming took 0 bases from V and 5 from J, leaving 10 bases between them. The CDR3 loop reads CASSEYEGGYGYTF. Written as DNA, the CDR3 is TGTGCCAGCAGTGAATACGAGGGAGGATATGGCTACACCTTC.

DNA for the CDR3: TGTGCCAGCAGCTTACGCCAGGAGTACAATGAGCAGTTCTTC. Protein sequence: CASSLRQEYNEQFF. The rearrangement links TRBV7-3 to TRBJ2-1; no definite D call. Looked up from germline, CDR1 is SGHTA and CDR2 is FQGTGA. This CDR3 is built from 14 residues. The V and J ends lost 2 bases and 4 bases respectively, with 9 bases between them.

CDR3 amino acids: CARNEQFF. CDR3 DNA sequence: TGTGCCCGTAATGAGCAGTTCTTC. The chain is built from TRBV11-1 and TRBJ2-1; D gene unclear. CDR1 SGHAT and CDR2 FQDESV come from the germline V gene (reference sequence). The CDR3 runs 8 residues. Trimming removed 11 bases at V and 7 bases at J, with 3 bases between.

The gene calls are TRBV9 and TRBJ2-6; 9 nucleotides match TRBD1. Germline V CDR1 and CDR2: SGDLS, YYNGEE. The CDR3 is made up of 19 amino acids. Trimming cost V 3 bases and J 0 bases; bases outside gene matches: 10. This chain's CDR3 is CASSGFRQGVSSGANVLTF. The DNA of the CDR3 is TGTGCCAGCAGCGGGTTCCGACAGGGGGTGAGCTCTGGGGCCAACGTCCTGACTTTC.

This clonotype was seen a handful of times. A much larger clonotype is one base distant, so this may be a read error. The gene calls are TRBV5-1 and TRBJ2-1; no reliable D call. The CDR3 has 15 amino acids. Trimming shortened V by 0 bases and J by 7 bases, and 14 bases separated the two germline ends. Germline V gene lookup returns CDR1 SGHRS and CDR2 YFSETQ. The CDR3: CASSLGRALGNEQFF. The CDR3 nucleotides are TGCGCCAGCAGCTTGGGGCGAGCGCTGGGGAATGAGCAGTTCTTC.

In regard to this clonotype: A clone one base away is much larger, so this may be a read error. This chain connects TRBV5-1 to TRBJ2-5, with D possibly being TRBD2 (6 bases). The ends were cut back, 2 bases at V and 11 bases at J, with 19 bases in the middle. The germline V gene has CDR1 SGHRS and CDR2 YFSETQ. The CDR3 totals 14 residues. Here the CDR3 DNA reads TGCGCCAGCAGCTTCATGGACGGGAGAGATGAGCAGTACTTC. Translated, it gives CASSFMDGRDEQYF.

Regarding this clonotype: One end of the junction does not line up with germline, which may come from a read error. This rearrangement joins TRBV29-1 to TRBJ2-1; no firm D call. Germline CDR1 reads SQVTM; CDR2 reads ANQGSEA. The CDR3 spans 13 residues. The CDR3 DNA reads as TGCAGCGTTGAGGGTGGTTCCTACGATGAGCAGTTCTTC. As protein: CSVEGGSYDEQFF.

A remark on this clonotype: Since a much larger clone is just one base distant, this may be a read error. This chain links TRBV3-1 with TRBJ2-1; 7 bases map to TRBD2. Unmatched junction bases numbered 7, after V lost 1 base and J lost 4 bases. The length of the CDR3 is 16 residues. In germline, CDR1 is LGHDT, CDR2 YNNKEL (reference sequence). The CDR3 loop reads CASSQGRTSLYNEQFF. CDR3 nucleotides: TGTGCCAGCAGCCAAGGTAGGACTAGTTTGTACAATGAGCAGTTCTTC.